Below are 25 T cell receptor beta chains sequenced from a single sample in a study of T cell repertoires in cytomegalovirus infection. Their specific antigens are unknown. MiXCR, applied by TCRdb to the reads, yields one record per CDR3 protein. Altogether some 940,000 distinct CDR3 sequences are present, around 32% being singletons, with the ten largest covering more than 13%. The sample here was cultured CD8+ T cells from PBMCs, taken from culture after CMV antigen stimulation. The receptors stem from a human donor in good health (CMV status not recorded). Some clones in this sample may be carry-over from other donors' samples.

J is TRBJ1-5 and V is TRBV28, with 8 bases matching TRBD1. The CDR3 length is 19 residues. Germline CDR1 and CDR2: MDHEN and SYDVKM. V lost 4 bases to trimming and J lost 4 bases; unmatched junction nucleotides: 18. CDR3 residues: CASSSPRSRGQLNNQPQHF. The CDR3 nucleotides read TGTGCCAGCAGTTCCCCTCGATCCAGGGGGCAACTTAATAATCAGCCCCAGCATTTT.

This clonotype showed up just a few times. The rearrangement links TRBV12-5 to TRBJ1-6; 7 bases are a match to TRBD1. V lost 7 bases and J lost 5; bases outside the gene matches: 11. Germline V gives CDR1 LGHNT, CDR2 FRNRAP. CDR3 length: 16 residues. This chain's CDR3 is CASALSGTANNSPLHF. CDR3 nucleotides: TGTGCTAGTGCCTTATCGGGGACAGCGAATAATTCACCCCTCCACTTT. The full variable domain, with the rest looked up from reference TRBV12-5 and TRBJ1-6, is DARVTQTPRHKVTEMGQEVTMRCQPILGHNTVFWYRQTMMQGLELLAYFRNRAPLDDSGMPKDRFSAEMPDATLATLKIQPSEPRDSAVYFCASALSGTANNSPLHFGNGTRLTVT.

The rearrangement uses TRBV12-3 or TRBV12-4 and TRBJ1-6; D is unclear. The V end was cut by 7 bases, the J end by 1 base, with 11 bases between. The CDR3 has 15 residues. In nucleotides, the CDR3 is TGTGCCAGCACGGGTACATGGTCCTATAATTCACCCCTCCACTTT. This encodes CASTGTWSYNSPLHF.

This clonotype was counted a few times. The chain links TRBV28 to TRBJ1-4, with D perhaps matching TRBD1 (5 bases). V lost 7 bases, J lost 0 bases, and 15 bases lay in between. The CDR3 consists of 16 residues. Germline V gene lookup returns CDR1 MDHEN and CDR2 SYDVKM. CDR3 in amino acids: CASMVPGTPTNEKLFF. The CDR3 DNA reads as TGTGCCAGCATGGTCCCAGGGACCCCAACTAATGAAAAACTGTTTTTT.

This clonotype was recorded at least ten times. This sequence joins TRBV7-8 and TRBJ2-4; D might be TRBD2 (6 bases). CDR3 length equals 17 residues. The V gene's germline CDR1 is SGHVS and CDR2 FQNEAQ. Deletions cut 5 bases from V and 6 bases from J, with 23 bases between. The CDR3, as DNA: TGTGCCAGCAGCCCACGCGATGGACCTGTCGGGGGAAACATTCAGTACTTC. This sequence encodes CASSPRDGPVGGNIQYF. Full variable domain (rest looked up from reference TRBV7-8 and TRBJ2-4): GAGVSQSPRYKVAKRGQDVALRCDPISGHVSLFWYQQALGQGPEFLTYFQNEAQLDKSGLPSDRFFAERPEGSVSTLKIQRTQQEDSAVYLCASSPRDGPVGGNIQYFGAGTRLSVL.

The genes are TRBV10-3 and TRBJ2-6, with no clear D. The CDR3 has 15 residues. Germline lookup yields CDR1 ENHRY and CDR2 SYGVKD. The V and J ends lost 8 bases and 0 bases respectively, with 11 bases between them. Here the CDR3 DNA reads TGTGCCATCCTGGACGGCTACTCTGGGGCCAACGTCCTGACTTTC. Its protein product is CAILDGYSGANVLTF.

This clonotype was counted a few times. The V gene is TRBV25-1, the J gene TRBJ1-6; possible D gene TRBD1, 5 bases. Germline loops: CDR1 MGHDK, CDR2 SYGVNS. The ends were cut back, 1 base at V and 7 bases at J, with 11 bases in the middle. The CDR3 contains 15 residues. The CDR3: CASSESQGKNSPLHF. The DNA for the CDR3 is TGTGCCAGCAGTGAATCCCAGGGTAAAAATTCACCCCTCCACTTT.

This clonotype has ten or more counts. The V call is TRBV7-8, the J call TRBJ2-2, with a tentative D call TRBD2 (6 bases). Germline loops: CDR1 SGHVS, CDR2 FQNEAQ. The CDR3 contains 16 residues. Trimming removed 10 bases from V and 4 bases from J, with 22 bases in between. The CDR3 region has the DNA TGTGCCACCCCGGGACTTTCTGGGGAGTCCACCGGGGAGCTGTTTTTT. It specifies CATPGLSGESTGELFF.

Worth noting for this clonotype: One end of the junction does not line up with germline, which may come from a read error. The chain is built from TRBV27 and TRBJ1-1; 9 bases fit TRBD1. This CDR3 is built from 16 residues. CDR1 MNHEY and CDR2 SMNVEV come from the germline V gene (reference sequence). The CDR3 nucleotides read TGTGCCTGCAGCTTAGTGGACAGGGGCGTTAACACTGAAGCTTTCTTT. It specifies CACSLVDRGVNTEAFF.

Only a few counts were recorded for this clonotype. J is TRBJ1-1 and V is TRBV27; D remains ambiguous. V lost 2 bases, J lost 1 base, and 8 bases lay in between. Germline V gene sequence: CDR1 MNHEY, CDR2 SMNVEV (reference sequence). There are 14 residues in the CDR3. Written as DNA, the CDR3 is TGTGCCAGCAGTTTAGTTCCGAAGAACACTGAAGCTTTCTTT. Encoded protein: CASSLVPKNTEAFF.

About this clonotype itself: Just one base apart from a much larger clone, this may be a read error. The chain has TRBV7-9 and TRBJ1-2; D gene unclear. The CDR3 consists of 15 residues. Looked up from germline, CDR1 is SEHNR and CDR2 is FQNEAQ (reference sequence). The CDR3 here is CASSPIPGVRYGYTF. CDR3 sequence (DNA): TGTGCTAGCAGCCCCATACCCGGGGTCCGCTATGGCTACACCTTC.

This clonotype was seen a handful of times. This rearrangement joins TRBV5-4 to TRBJ2-1; D unresolved. This CDR3 comprises 15 residues. Per the germline V gene, CDR1 is SGHNT and CDR2 is YYREEE (reference sequence). Between the trimmed V and J ends, which lost 4 bases and 2 bases, there was a span of 13 bases. CDR3 nucleotide sequence: TGTGCCAGCAGCACCCCCGGGTCGCCCTACAATGAGCAGTTCTTC. It specifies CASSTPGSPYNEQFF.

The chain employs TRBV7-6 and TRBJ2-5; 9 positions match TRBD1. V trimming: 5 bases; J trimming: 4 bases; junction bases outside the gene matches: 8. This CDR3 spans 15 amino acids. Germline CDR1 SGHVS, CDR2 FNYEAQ. In nucleotides, the CDR3 is TGTGCCAGCAGCCTGCGGGGACAGGGAAGAGAGACCCAGTACTTC. Translating gives CASSLRGQGRETQYF.

The rearrangement uses TRBV27 and TRBJ2-3; D gene uncertain. This CDR3 region has 13 residues. Per germline, CDR1 MNHEY and CDR2 SMNVEV (reference sequence). The ends were cut back, 3 bases at V and 2 bases at J, with 6 bases in the middle. CDR3 sequence reads: CASSFEPTDTQYF. CDR3 coding DNA: TGTGCCAGCAGTTTTGAGCCCACAGATACGCAGTATTTT.

V gene TRBV7-2 combines with J gene TRBJ2-5, with D unresolved. CDR3 length: 14 amino acids. With 2 bases removed from V and 1 base from J, the gap between germline ends came to 8 bases. The germline V gene has CDR1 SGHTA and CDR2 FQGNSA. The CDR3 protein is CASSLRVPQETQYF. DNA for the CDR3: TGTGCCAGCAGCTTAAGGGTGCCCCAAGAGACCCAGTACTTC.

The V gene is TRBV11-2, the J gene TRBJ2-7; TRBD2 agrees at 7 bases. CDR1 is SGHAT, CDR2 FQNNGV, per germline. J gave up 1 base and V 6 bases, and 3 bases lay outside the gene matches. The length of the CDR3 is 13 residues. CDR3 bases: TGTGCCAGCAGAAGGGAGGGTTCCTACGAGCAGTACGTC. Protein sequence: CASRREGSYEQYV.

The V gene is TRBV19, the J gene TRBJ2-1; the match to TRBD2 covers 10 bases. This CDR3 region has 14 residues. The trim removed 7 bases at V and 5 bases at J, leaving 5 bases unmatched. Germline assignment: CDR1 LNHDA and CDR2 SQIVND (reference sequence). Here the CDR3 DNA reads TGTGCCAGTAAGGTAGCGGGGGGTAACAATGAGCAGTTCTTC. As protein: CASKVAGGNNEQFF.

This clonotype was counted at least ten times. This chain uses TRBV7-6 with TRBJ2-2, with 8 bases fitting TRBD1. From germline, CDR1 is SGHVS and CDR2 FNYEAQ. This CDR3 has 13 residues. V shed 5 bases, J shed 7 bases, and the junction held 3 bases outside the gene matches. This CDR3 reads CASSLDRGGELFF. The CDR3 DNA reads TGTGCCAGCAGCCTAGACAGGGGCGGGGAGCTGTTTTTT.

The sample holds a few counts of this clonotype. The V gene is TRBV7-8, the J gene TRBJ2-7; D is unresolved. CDR1 is SGHVS and CDR2 is FQNEAQ in the germline V gene. Trimming pared 5 bases from V and 2 bases from J, leaving 16 bases between. The CDR3 spans 15 residues. The CDR3 is CASSQTSRRPYEQYV. DNA of the CDR3: TGTGCCAGCAGCCAGACATCCCGAAGGCCCTACGAGCAGTACGTC.

This clonotype came up a few times. This chain links TRBV29-1 with TRBJ2-1; D is ambiguous. Germline V CDR1 and CDR2: SQVTM, ANQGSEA. The CDR3 runs to 10 residues. The V end lost 6 bases, the J end lost 8 bases, and 8 bases lay between the germline ends. CDR3 nucleotide sequence: TGCAGCGTCAGTCTTCATGAGCAGTTCTTC. Amino acid sequence: CSVSLHEQFF.

This clonotype appeared many times. The chain joins TRBV10-3 to TRBJ2-1; D may be TRBD1 (6 bases). Per the germline V gene, CDR1 is ENHRY and CDR2 is SYGVKD. This CDR3 comprises 14 residues. Trimming cost V 7 bases and J 3 bases, with 13 bases left between them. CDR3 residues: CAIILGQIYNEQFF. The DNA of the CDR3 is TGTGCCATCATCCTTGGACAGATCTACAATGAGCAGTTCTTC.

The V call is TRBV12-3 or TRBV12-4, the J call TRBJ1-2; D is undetermined. V lost 11 bases and J lost 6, with 13 bases in between. There are 11 residues in the CDR3. CDR3 residues: CAAGEQNGYTF. CDR3 nucleotide sequence: TGTGCCGCGGGAGAGCAAAATGGCTACACCTTC.

With regard to this clonotype: A much larger clone sits a single nucleotide away, making a read error possible. The V gene is TRBV7-6, the J gene TRBJ1-1; 9 bases are shared with TRBD1. Germline assignment: CDR1 SGHVS and CDR2 FNYEAQ. The CDR3 spans 14 residues. The CDR3 reads CTSSLYGGQGEAFF. CDR3 in DNA: TGTACCAGCAGCTTATACGGGGGACAGGGAGAAGCTTTCTTT.

This chain links TRBV7-8 with TRBJ1-2, with D perhaps TRBD1 (5 bases). Germline V gene sequence: CDR1 SGHVS, CDR2 FQNEAQ. V was pared by 6 bases and J by 4 bases, with 12 bases between. The length of the CDR3 is 13 residues. CDR3 sequence reads: CASSVRDLYGYTF. CDR3 DNA sequence: TGTGCCAGCAGTGTCAGGGACCTCTATGGCTACACCTTC.

This clonotype was counted many times. J is TRBJ2-5 and V is TRBV7-6; D unresolved. Germline CDR1 SGHVS, CDR2 FNYEAQ. The CDR3 contains 15 residues. The V end was cut by 1 base, the J end by 0 bases, with 9 bases between. The CDR3 DNA reads as TGTGCCAGCAGCTTAGTCTATCGGAACCAAGAGACCCAGTACTTC. Its translation is CASSLVYRNQETQYF. The full variable domain, completed using reference TRBV7-6 and TRBJ2-5, is GAGVSQSPRYKVTKRGQDVALRCDPISGHVSLYWYRQALGQGPEFLTYFNYEAQQDKSGLPNDRFSAERPEGSISTLTIQRTEQRDSAMYRCASSLVYRNQETQYFGPGTRLLVL.